This is a list of T cell receptor beta chains from one sample in a study of T cells expressing NK-cell markers. TCRdb reprocessed the 5' RACE reads and reports one entry per CDR3 protein, with no DNA. The sample holds 150,000 to 170,000 distinct CDR3 sequences. Input material: blood T cells: a sorted CD56 or NKG2C T cell subset, CD4+ or CD8+ T cells, or bulk PBMC T cells (not recorded which). The receptors here all came from a woman aged 45-60 years in good health. Both conserved end residues are part of each CDR3.

TRBV27	TRBJ1-2	CASSLSNTGGALSYGYTF
TRBV2	TRBJ2-2	CASSDREELFF
TRBV7-8	TRBJ2-1	CASSLVGLTEGSVYNEQFF
TRBV12-3/TRBV12-4	TRBJ2-3	CASSPLASPETQYF
TRBV3-1	TRBJ1-2	CASSQGASSNYGYTF
TRBV29-1	TRBJ2-3	CSVEDGRGVTDTQYF
TRBV7-8	TRBJ1-5	CASSLEPGRSQPQHF
TRBV27	TRBJ1-4	CASSLIYSDEKLFF
TRBV20-1	TRBJ2-7	CSARELSGTGWYEQYF
TRBV5-1	TRBJ2-1	CASSLAIPYNEQFF
TRBV7-3	TRBJ2-7	CASSFAPAANYEQYF
TRBV4-2	TRBJ2-3	CASSQLADGTDTQYF
TRBV27	TRBJ1-6	CASSPIQTKIGAVSPLHF
TRBV5-1	TRBJ1-1	CASSLSWGGMNTEAFF
TRBV4-1	TRBJ1-2	CASSQDKGTFYGYTF
TRBV28	TRBJ2-7	CASSFPSGRASGSYEQYF
TRBV2	TRBJ1-2	CASSDADPYYGYTF
TRBV6-2/TRBV6-3	TRBJ2-1	CASSYSPDFYNEQFF
TRBV28	TRBJ2-3	CASSLEGATYTDTQYF
TRBV7-9	TRBJ2-1	CASSSSWDEQFF
TRBV6-4	TRBJ2-1	CASSDVGDEQFF
TRBV24-1	TRBJ2-1	CATSEAGGLQYEQFF